The 11 T cell receptor beta chains below all came from one sample that was sequenced in a study of cytomegalovirus exposure and HLA in healthy donors. PCR involved 60 Vbeta and 13 Jbeta primers. Sequencing used immunoSEQ multiplex PCR; TCRdb keeps in-frame clones, though not all of them. The table lists 160,000 or so clones, 70% to 90% of them singletons. Sequenced input: PBMCs. These receptors were taken from a woman aged 18-29 years in good health and CMV-seronegative.

The rearrangement links TRBV5-1 to TRBJ2-2; possible D gene TRBD1, 6 bases. The CDR3 extends over 16 amino acids. V dropped 4 bases and J dropped 0 bases, with 13 bases sitting between them. Per the germline V gene, CDR1 is SGHRS and CDR2 is YFSETQ. CDR3 nucleotides: TGCGCCAGCAGCGGGAAGGGACACCCGAACACCGGGGAGCTGTTTTTT. Translated, it gives CASSGKGHPNTGELFF.

This clone was seen more than once but under ten times. This chain connects TRBV7-9 to TRBJ2-6; TRBD1 matches at 7 bases. With V trimmed by 4 bases and J by 0 bases, 6 bases remained unmatched. Germline values: CDR1 SEHNR, CDR2 FQNEAQ (reference sequence). The CDR3 has 17 amino acids. In DNA, the CDR3 is TGTGCCAGCAGCTACACAGGGGACAGCTCTGGGGCCAACGTCCTGACTTTC. Protein product: CASSYTGDSSGANVLTF.

This rearrangement joins TRBV5-4 to TRBJ2-7; D is unresolved. Germline CDR1 reads SGHNT; CDR2 reads YYREEE (reference sequence). The CDR3 sequence is 12 residues long. Trimming took off 0 bases at V and 5 bases at J, with 6 bases between the two ends. CDR3 sequence reads: CASSLVAHEQYF. CDR3 nucleotide sequence: TGTGCCAGCAGCTTGGTCGCGCACGAGCAGTACTTC.

This chain joins TRBV6-5 and TRBJ1-6, with D uncertain. The CDR3 totals 15 residues. In germline, CDR1 is MNHEY, CDR2 SVGAGI. Trimming cost V 2 bases and J 9 bases, with 14 bases left between them. The CDR3 DNA follows: TGTGCCAGCAGTTACGTTAGGGAGTTGCCTTCACCCCTCCACTTT. As protein: CASSYVRELPSPLHF.

The chain combines TRBV19 with TRBJ1-5; D might be TRBD1 (6 bases). V gave up 6 bases and J gave up 3 bases, with 15 bases separating them. CDR3 length: 15 amino acids. Germline V gives CDR1 LNHDA, CDR2 SQIVND (reference sequence). The CDR3 loop reads CASSPHRDNNQPQHF. CDR3 coding DNA: TGTGCCAGTAGCCCACACCGGGACAACAATCAGCCCCAGCATTTT.

This clone showed up just a few times. The genes are TRBV5-6 and TRBJ2-1, with 12 positions matching TRBD2. Germline V lookup: CDR1 SGHDT, CDR2 YYEEEE. Trimming at V came to 1 base and at J to 15 bases, leaving 8 bases not matched to a gene. The CDR3 spans 14 residues. CDR3: CASSLTTSGSSLFF. The CDR3 DNA reads as TGTGCCAGCAGCTTGACGACTAGCGGGAGTAGTCTGTTCTTC. The full variable domain, completed using reference TRBV5-6 and TRBJ2-1, is DAGVTQSPTHLIKTRGQQVTLRCSPKSGHDTVSWYQQALGQGPQFIFQYYEEEERQRGNFPDRFSGHQFPNYSSELNVNALLLGDSALYLCASSLTTSGSSLFFGPGTRLTVL.

The chain joins TRBV7-6 to TRBJ2-7; no firm D call. V was shortened by 3 bases and J by 0 bases, with 6 bases between the two germline ends. CDR1 and CDR2 (germline): SGHVS, FNYEAQ. The CDR3 extends over 13 amino acids. The CDR3 region is CASSFGSSYEQYF. The CDR3 DNA reads TGTGCCAGCAGCTTTGGCAGCTCCTACGAGCAGTACTTC.

The gene calls are TRBV5-1 and TRBJ2-5; maybe TRBD2 (6 bases). The CDR3 sequence is 16 residues long. Germline V lookup: CDR1 SGHRS, CDR2 YFSETQ. V lost 3 bases, J lost 5 bases, and 20 bases lay in between. CDR3 in amino acids: CASSSRLVSFVETQYF. The CDR3 bases are TGCGCCAGCAGCTCGCGACTAGTTTCCTTCGTGGAGACCCAGTACTTC.

The chain couples TRBV7-8 to TRBJ2-7, with D possibly being TRBD1 (6 bases). CDR1 SGHVS and CDR2 FQNEAQ come from the germline V gene. The CDR3 is made up of 14 amino acids. V lost 3 bases and J lost 5, with 14 bases in between. Here the CDR3 reads CASSLNRETHEQYF. CDR3 DNA sequence: TGTGCCAGCAGCTTGAACAGGGAAACTCACGAGCAGTACTTC.

CDR3 sequence (DNA): TGTGCCAGCAGCCCCCCGGGACAGGGACGGTACGAGCAGTACTTC. This translates into CASSPPGQGRYEQYF. This rearrangement joins TRBV6-5 to TRBJ2-7; 9 nucleotides agree with TRBD1. This CDR3 is 15 amino acids long. V lost 6 bases to trimming and J lost 4 bases; unmatched junction nucleotides: 10. Germline CDR1 reads MNHEY; CDR2 reads SVGAGI.

V gene TRBV7-8 combines with J gene TRBJ2-3, with TRBD2 identical over 8 bases. After removal of 4 bases from V and 0 bases from J, the junction contained 3 bases not matched to a gene. The CDR3 consists of 15 residues. Looked up from germline, CDR1 is SGHVS and CDR2 is FQNEAQ. The CDR3 nucleotides are TGTGCCAGCAGCTCACCTAGCGGGAGCACAGATACGCAGTATTTT. Protein product: CASSSPSGSTDTQYF.